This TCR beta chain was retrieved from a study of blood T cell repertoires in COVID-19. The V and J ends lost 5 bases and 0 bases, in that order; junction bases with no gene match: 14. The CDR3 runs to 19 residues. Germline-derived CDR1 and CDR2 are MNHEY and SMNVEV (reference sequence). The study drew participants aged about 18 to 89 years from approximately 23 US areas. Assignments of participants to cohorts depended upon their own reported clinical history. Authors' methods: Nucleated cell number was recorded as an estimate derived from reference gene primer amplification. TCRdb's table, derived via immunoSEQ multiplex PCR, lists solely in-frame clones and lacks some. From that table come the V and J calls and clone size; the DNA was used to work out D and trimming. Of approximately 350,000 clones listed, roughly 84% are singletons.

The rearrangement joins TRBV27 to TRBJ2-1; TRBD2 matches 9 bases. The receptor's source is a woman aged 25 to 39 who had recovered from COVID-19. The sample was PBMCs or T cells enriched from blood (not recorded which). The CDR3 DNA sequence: TGTGCCAGCAGTAATGCCGGAATAGCGGGAGAGTCCTCCTACAATGAGCAGTTCTTC. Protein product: CASSNAGIAGESSYNEQFF.